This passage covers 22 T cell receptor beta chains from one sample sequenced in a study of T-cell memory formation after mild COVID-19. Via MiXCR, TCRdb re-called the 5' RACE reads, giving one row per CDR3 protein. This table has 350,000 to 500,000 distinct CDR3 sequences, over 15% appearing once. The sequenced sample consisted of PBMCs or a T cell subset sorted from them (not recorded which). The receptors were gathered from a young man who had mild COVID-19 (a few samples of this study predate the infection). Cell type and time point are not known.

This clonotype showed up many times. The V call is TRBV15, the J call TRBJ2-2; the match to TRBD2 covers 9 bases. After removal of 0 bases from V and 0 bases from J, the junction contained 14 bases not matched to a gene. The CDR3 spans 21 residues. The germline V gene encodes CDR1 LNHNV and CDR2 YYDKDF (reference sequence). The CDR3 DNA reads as TGTGCCACCAGCAGAGATTTTGGGGGTAGCGGGGGACCCGCGAACACCGGGGAGCTGTTTTTT. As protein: CATSRDFGGSGGPANTGELFF.

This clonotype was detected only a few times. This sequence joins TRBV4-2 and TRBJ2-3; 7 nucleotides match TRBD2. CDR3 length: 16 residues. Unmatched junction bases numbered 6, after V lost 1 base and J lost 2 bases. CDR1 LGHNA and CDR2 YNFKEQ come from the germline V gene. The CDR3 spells CASSQVASGNTDTQYF. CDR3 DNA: TGTGCCAGCAGCCAAGTAGCTAGCGGAAACACAGATACGCAGTATTTT.

The CDR3 loop reads CASSLRQGSADYTF. DNA of the CDR3: TGTGCCAGCAGCTTGCGGCAGGGGTCAGCGGACTACACCTTC. This sequence joins TRBV5-4 and TRBJ1-2; weak D call: TRBD1 (6 bases). The V gene lost 1 base and the J gene lost 10 bases, with 17 bases spanning the gap. CDR1 and CDR2 (germline): SGHNT, YYREEE (reference sequence). CDR3 length: 14 amino acids.

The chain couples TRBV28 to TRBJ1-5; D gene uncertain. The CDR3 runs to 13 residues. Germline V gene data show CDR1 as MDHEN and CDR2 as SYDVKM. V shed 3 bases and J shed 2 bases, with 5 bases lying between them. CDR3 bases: TGTGCCAGCAGTTTCTTAGGCAATCAGCCCCAGCATTTT. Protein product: CASSFLGNQPQHF.

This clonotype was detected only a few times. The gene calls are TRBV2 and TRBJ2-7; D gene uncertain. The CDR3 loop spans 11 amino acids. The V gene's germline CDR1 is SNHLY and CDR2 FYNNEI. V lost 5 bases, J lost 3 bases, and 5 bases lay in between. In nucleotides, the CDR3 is TGTGCCAGCAGTCTCCACTACGAGCAGTACTTC. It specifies CASSLHYEQYF.

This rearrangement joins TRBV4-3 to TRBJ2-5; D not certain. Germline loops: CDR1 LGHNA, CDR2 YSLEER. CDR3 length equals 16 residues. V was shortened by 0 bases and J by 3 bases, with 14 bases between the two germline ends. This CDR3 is CASSQELVPGEETQYF. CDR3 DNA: TGCGCCAGCAGCCAAGAGCTGGTACCGGGTGAAGAGACCCAGTACTTC.

The chain's CDR3 is CASMGSGGAKNIQYF. DNA of the CDR3: TGCGCCAGCATGGGGTCAGGTGGAGCCAAAAACATTCAGTACTTC. The V and J genes are TRBV4-1 and TRBJ2-4; no definite D call. Germline values: CDR1 MGHRA, CDR2 YSYEKL. The CDR3 extends over 15 amino acids. V lost 7 bases and J lost 0, with 13 bases in between.

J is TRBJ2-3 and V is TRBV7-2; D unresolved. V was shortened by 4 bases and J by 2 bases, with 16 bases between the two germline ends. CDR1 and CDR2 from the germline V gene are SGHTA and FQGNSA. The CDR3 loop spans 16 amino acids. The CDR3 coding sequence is TGTGCCAGCAGCTCCGATGCCTTTGGGCTCACAGATACGCAGTATTTT. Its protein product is CASSSDAFGLTDTQYF.

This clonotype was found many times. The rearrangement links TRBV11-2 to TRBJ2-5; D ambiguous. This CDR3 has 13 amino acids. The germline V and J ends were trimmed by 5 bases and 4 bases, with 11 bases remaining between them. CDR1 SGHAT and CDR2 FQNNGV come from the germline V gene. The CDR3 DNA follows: TGTGCCAGCAGCCTACGATGGGGAGAGACCCAGTACTTC. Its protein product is CASSLRWGETQYF. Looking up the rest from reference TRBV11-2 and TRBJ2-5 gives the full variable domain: EAGVAQSPRYKIIEKRQSVAFWCNPISGHATLYWYQQILGQGPKLLIQFQNNGVVDDSQLPKDRFSAERLKGVDSTLKIQPAKLEDSAVYLCASSLRWGETQYFGPGTRLLVL.

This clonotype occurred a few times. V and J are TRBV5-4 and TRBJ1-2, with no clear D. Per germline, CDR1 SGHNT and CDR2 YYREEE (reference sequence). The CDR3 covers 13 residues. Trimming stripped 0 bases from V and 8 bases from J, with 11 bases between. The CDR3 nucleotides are TGTGCCAGCAGCTTGGGACCCGAGAGAGGCTACACCTTC. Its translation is CASSLGPERGYTF.

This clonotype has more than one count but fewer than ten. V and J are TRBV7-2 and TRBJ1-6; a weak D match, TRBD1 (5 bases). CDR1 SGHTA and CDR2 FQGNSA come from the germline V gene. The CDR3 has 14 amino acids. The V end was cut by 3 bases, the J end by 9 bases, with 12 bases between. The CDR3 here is CASSFGGVGSPLHF. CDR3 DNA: TGTGCCAGCAGCTTTGGAGGGGTTGGTTCACCCCTCCACTTT.

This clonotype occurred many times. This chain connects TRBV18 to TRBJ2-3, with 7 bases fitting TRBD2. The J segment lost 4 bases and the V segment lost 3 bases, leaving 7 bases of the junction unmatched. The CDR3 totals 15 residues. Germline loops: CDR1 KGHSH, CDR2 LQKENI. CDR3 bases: TGTGCCAGCTCACCCTTGAGCGGGGTGTCAGATACGCAGTATTTT. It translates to CASSPLSGVSDTQYF.

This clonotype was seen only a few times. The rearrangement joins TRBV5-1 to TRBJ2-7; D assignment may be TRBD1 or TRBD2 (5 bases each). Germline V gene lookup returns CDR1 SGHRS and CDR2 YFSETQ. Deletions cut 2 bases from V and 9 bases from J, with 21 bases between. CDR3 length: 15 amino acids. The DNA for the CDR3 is TGCGCCAGCAGCTTCGGGGACGCATCCCGGTCCGCGCAGTACTTC. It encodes CASSFGDASRSAQYF. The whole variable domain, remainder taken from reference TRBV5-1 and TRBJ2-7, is KAGVTQTPRYLIKTRGQQVTLSCSPISGHRSVSWYQQTPGQGLQFLFEYFSETQRNKGNFPGRFSGRQFSNSRSEMNVSTLELGDSALYLCASSFGDASRSAQYFGPGTRLTVT.

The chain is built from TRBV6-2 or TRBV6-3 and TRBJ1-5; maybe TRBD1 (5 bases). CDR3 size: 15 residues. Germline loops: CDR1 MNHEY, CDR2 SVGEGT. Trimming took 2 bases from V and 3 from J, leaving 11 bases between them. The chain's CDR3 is CASSYDGTLNQPQHF. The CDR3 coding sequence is TGTGCCAGCAGTTACGATGGGACTCTCAATCAGCCCCAGCATTTT.

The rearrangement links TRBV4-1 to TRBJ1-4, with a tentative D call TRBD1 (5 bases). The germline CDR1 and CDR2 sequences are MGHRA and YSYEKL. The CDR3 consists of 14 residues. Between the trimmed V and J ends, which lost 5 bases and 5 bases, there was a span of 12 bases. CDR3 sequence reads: CASSGRGENEKLFF. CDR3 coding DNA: TGCGCCAGCAGCGGGCGGGGGGAAAATGAAAAACTGTTTTTT.

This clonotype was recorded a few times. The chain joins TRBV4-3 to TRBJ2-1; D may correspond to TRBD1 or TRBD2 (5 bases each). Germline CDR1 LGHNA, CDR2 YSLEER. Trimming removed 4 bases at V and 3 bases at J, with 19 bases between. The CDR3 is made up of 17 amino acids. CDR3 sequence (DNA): TGCGCCAGCAGCCCCTCGGGGACGGGGAGCCTCTACAATGAGCAGTTCTTC. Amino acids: CASSPSGTGSLYNEQFF.

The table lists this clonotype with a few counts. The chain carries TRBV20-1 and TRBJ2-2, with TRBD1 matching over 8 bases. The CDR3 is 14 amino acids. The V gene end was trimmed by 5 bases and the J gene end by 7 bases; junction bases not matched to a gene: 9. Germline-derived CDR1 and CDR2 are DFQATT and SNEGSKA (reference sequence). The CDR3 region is CSARGQATDGELFF. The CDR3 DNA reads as TGCAGTGCTCGGGGACAGGCGACGGACGGGGAGCTGTTTTTT.

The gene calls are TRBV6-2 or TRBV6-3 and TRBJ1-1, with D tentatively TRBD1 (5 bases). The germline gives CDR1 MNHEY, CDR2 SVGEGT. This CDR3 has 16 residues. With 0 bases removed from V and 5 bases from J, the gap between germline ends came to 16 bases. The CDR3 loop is CASSYSPTGGSTEAFF. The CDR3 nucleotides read TGTGCCAGCAGTTACTCTCCGACCGGGGGTTCTACTGAAGCTTTCTTT.

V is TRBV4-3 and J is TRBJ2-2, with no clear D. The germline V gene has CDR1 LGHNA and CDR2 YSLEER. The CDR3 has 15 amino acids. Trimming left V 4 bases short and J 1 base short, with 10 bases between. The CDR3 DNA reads TGCGCCAGCAGCCCGGCTTACCAGAACACCGGGGAGCTGTTTTTT. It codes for CASSPAYQNTGELFF.

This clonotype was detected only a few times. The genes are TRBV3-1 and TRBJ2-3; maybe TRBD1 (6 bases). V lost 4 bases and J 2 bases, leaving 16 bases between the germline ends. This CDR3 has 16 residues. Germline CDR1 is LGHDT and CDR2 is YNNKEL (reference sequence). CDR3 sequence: CASSPRGTQYTDTQYF. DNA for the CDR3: TGTGCCAGCAGCCCGCGAGGGACACAATACACAGATACGCAGTATTTT.

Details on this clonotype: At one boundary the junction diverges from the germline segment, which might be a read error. In DNA, the CDR3 is TGTGCCAGCAGCCGCCTTGGGCTAGGGACTGAAGTTTTCTTT. Protein: CASSRLGLGTEVFF. The rearrangement links TRBV2 to TRBJ1-1, with a tentative D call TRBD1 (5 bases). The CDR3 spans 14 residues. Germline V gene sequence: CDR1 SNHLY, CDR2 FYNNEI. The full variable domain, its missing parts supplied by reference TRBV2 and TRBJ1-1, is EPEVTQTPSHQVTQMGQEVILRCVPISNHLYFYWYRQILGQKVEFLVSFYNNEISEKSEIFDDQFSVERPDGSNFTLKIRSTKLEDSAMYFCASSRLGLGTEVFFGQGTRLTVV.

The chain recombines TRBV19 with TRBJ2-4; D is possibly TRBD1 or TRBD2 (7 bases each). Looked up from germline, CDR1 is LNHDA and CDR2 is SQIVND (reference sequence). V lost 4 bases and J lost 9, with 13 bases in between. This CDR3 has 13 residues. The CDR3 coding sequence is TGTGCCAGTAGTAGGGAGGGGGCGGCCATTCAGTACTTC. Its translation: CASSREGAAIQYF.